This T cell receptor (beta chain) was identified in a study of OX40 agonist ivuxolimab in advanced cancers. The ends were cut back, 5 bases at V and 2 bases at J, with 12 bases in the middle. This CDR3 spans 14 amino acids. Germline V gene lookup returns CDR1 SGHTA and CDR2 FQGNSA. The method was immunoSEQ multiplex PCR; TCRdb's version includes in-frame clones alone and lacks a portion of them. The sample yields approximately 41,000 clones, about 89% seen once. The sequencing here drew on CD4+ or CD8+ T cells sorted from blood, taken in a trial of the OX40 agonist ivuxolimab. The chain recombines TRBV7-2 with TRBJ1-1; tentatively, D is TRBD1 (5 bases). This TCR derives from an adult with an advanced solid tumor such as melanoma, head and neck, liver or kidney cancer. The CDR3 here is CASSPEGLNTEAFF. The CDR3 region has the DNA TGTGCCAGCAGCCCCGAGGGGTTAAACACTGAAGCTTTCTTT.